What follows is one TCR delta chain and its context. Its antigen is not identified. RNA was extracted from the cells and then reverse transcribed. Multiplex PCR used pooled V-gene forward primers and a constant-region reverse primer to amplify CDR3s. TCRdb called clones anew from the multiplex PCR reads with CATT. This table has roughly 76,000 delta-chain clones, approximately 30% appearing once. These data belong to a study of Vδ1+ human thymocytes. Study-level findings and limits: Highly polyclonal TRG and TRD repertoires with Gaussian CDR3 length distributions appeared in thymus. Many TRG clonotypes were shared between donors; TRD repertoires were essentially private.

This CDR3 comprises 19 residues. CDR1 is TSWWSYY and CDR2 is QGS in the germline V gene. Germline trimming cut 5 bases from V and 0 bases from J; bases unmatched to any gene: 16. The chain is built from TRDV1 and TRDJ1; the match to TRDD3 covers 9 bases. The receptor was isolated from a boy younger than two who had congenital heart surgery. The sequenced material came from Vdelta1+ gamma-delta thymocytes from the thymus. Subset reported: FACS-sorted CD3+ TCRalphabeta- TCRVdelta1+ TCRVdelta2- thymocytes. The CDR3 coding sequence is TGTGCTCTTGGGACTCCGATTCCCTTCTGGGGGATGTACACCGATAAACTCATCTTT. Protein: CALGTPIPFWGMYTDKLIF.